These T cell receptor beta chains were read from a single sample in a study of early T cells in non-severe SARS-CoV-2 infection. TCRdb itself ran the 5' RACE reads through MiXCR, one entry per CDR3 protein. The sample shows tens of thousands of distinct CDR3 sequences, around 7% of them seen only once. The source material was whole blood. Every receptor here comes from an adult who was a healthcare worker with PCR-confirmed SARS-CoV-2 infection or an uninfected control (not recorded which). CDR3s include the opening cysteine and the closing phenylalanine or tryptophan. The order of the fields is D gene, V gene, clone size, J gene, CDR3 DNA, CDR3 protein. The D gene is left open where the match is weak. Some rows have no size entry. The others give once, few or many, or a class for an expanded clone.

>.|TRBV7-6|.|TRBJ1-2
TGTGCCAGCAGCCCATTAGGAGTCGGCTATGGCTACACCTTC
CASSPLGVGYGYTF
>TRBD1|TRBV29-1|few|TRBJ2-5
TGCAGCGTTATCGGCGGGACAGGGGGGACGGAGACCCAGTACTTC
CSVIGGTGGTETQYF
>TRBD2|TRBV10-1|many|TRBJ2-7
TGCGCCAGCAGTGAGGTCGCTAGCGGACCCTACGAGCAGTACTTC
CASSEVASGPYEQYF
>.|TRBV4-1|few|TRBJ2-7
TGCGCCAGCAGCCAAGAGAGTTTCAGCTACGAGCAGTACTTC
CASSQESFSYEQYF
>.|TRBV4-2|many|TRBJ2-4
TGTGCCAGCAGCCTAGATAGCGGCCTAGCCAAAAACATTCAGTACTTC
CASSLDSGLAKNIQYF
>TRBD2|TRBV18|.|TRBJ2-7
TGTGCCAGCTCACCTCAGTGGACTAGCGGCTACGAGCAGTACTTC
CASSPQWTSGYEQYF
>TRBD2|TRBV12-3/TRBV12-4|many|TRBJ2-5
TGTGCCAGCAGTTTTGGGACTAGCGCCCCCGGGGCCCAGTACTTC
CASSFGTSAPGAQYF
>.|TRBV20-1|many|TRBJ1-1
TGCAGTGCCAGAGATAAGGACACCTTTGAAGCTTTCTTT
CSARDKDTFEAFF
>.|TRBV30|many|TRBJ1-3
TGTGCCTGGGGGGGGGTCTCTGGAAACACCATATATTTT
CAWGGVSGNTIYF
>.|TRBV7-9|many|TRBJ2-5
TGTGCCAGCAGCTCCACTGCCGCCCCAGAGACCCAGTACTTC
CASSSTAAPETQYF
>TRBD1|TRBV12-3/TRBV12-4|few|TRBJ1-5
TGTGCCAGCAGTTTGAACAGGGGTGGTAATCAGCCCCAGCATTTT
CASSLNRGGNQPQHF
>.|TRBV6-6|.|TRBJ1-1
TGTGCCAGCAGTTACTCGTCAGATCCCTGGGCTTTCTTT
CASSYSSDPWAFF
>.|TRBV15|many|TRBJ2-3
TGTGCCACCAGCAGAGGCCGACTTCCCACAGATACGCAGTATTTT
CATSRGRLPTDTQYF
>.|TRBV28|many|TRBJ2-3
TGTGCCAGCAGTTTGGACCGTAGCACAGATACGCAGTATTTT
CASSLDRSTDTQYF
>TRBD2|TRBV5-1|many|TRBJ2-7
TGCGCCAGCAGCGGCGGGACTAGCGGCACCTACGAGCAGTACTTC
CASSGGTSGTYEQYF
>TRBD1|TRBV7-2|few|TRBJ1-5
TGTGCCAGCAGCTTAAGTCAGGGGGCGGTTCAGCCCCAGCATTTT
CASSLSQGAVQPQHF
>.|TRBV4-2|.|TRBJ2-2
TGTGCCAGCAGTCAGGGGTCGGACACCGGGGAGCTGTTTTTT
CASSQGSDTGELFF
>TRBD1|TRBV7-6|few|TRBJ2-1
TGTGCCAGCAGCTTAGTTTATGGAGGGACAGGGAGGAATGAGCAGTTCTTC
CASSLVYGGTGRNEQFF
>.|TRBV6-5|many|TRBJ1-2
TGTGCCAGCATGGGCAACTATGGCTACACCTTC
CASMGNYGYTF
>TRBD2|TRBV20-1|.|TRBJ2-1
TGCAGTGCTCGCCTCTCTAGCGGGAGGGCCAGCAATGAGCAGTTCTTC
CSARLSSGRASNEQFF
>.|TRBV19|many|TRBJ2-2
TGTGCCAGTAATACGAGGACCGGGGAGCTGTTTTTT
CASNTRTGELFF
>.|TRBV19|many|TRBJ1-5
TGTGCCAGTAGTGTCGGGGCGAATCAGCCCCAGCATTTT
CASSVGANQPQHF
>TRBD1|TRBV9|many|TRBJ2-1
TGTGCCAGCAGCGACGCCGGGACAGGGTGGACTAGCTCCTACAATGAGCAGTTCTTC
CASSDAGTGWTSSYNEQFF
>.|TRBV9|many|TRBJ1-1
TGTGCCAGCAGCGCCGCATGGAACACTGAAGCTTTCTTT
CASSAAWNTEAFF
>TRBD1|TRBV3-1|.|TRBJ2-7
TGTGCCAGCAGCCGGGACAGGGGCTACGAGCAGTACTTC
CASSRDRGYEQYF
>.|TRBV6-1|many|TRBJ2-7
TGTGCCAGCAGCGAAAGGGTACGGGGTTGGGGAGACGAAACCTACGAGCAGTACTTC
CASSERVRGWGDETYEQYF
>.|TRBV27|few|TRBJ2-2
TGTGCCAGCAGTGTTAACAGGGGCTGGGGAGGAGGGGAGCTGTTTTTT
CASSVNRGWGGGELFF
>.|TRBV5-1|.|TRBJ2-3
TGCGCCAGCAGCTTCCAGGGCCCAGATACGCAGTATTTT
CASSFQGPDTQYF
>.|TRBV7-9|many|TRBJ2-5
TGTGCCAGCAGCTCCGAGACTTCGGGGACCCAGTACTTC
CASSSETSGTQYF
>.|TRBV9|.|TRBJ1-6
TGTGCCAGCAGCGTAGCAGGAGACGATTCACCCCTCCACTTT
CASSVAGDDSPLHF
>TRBD1|TRBV3-1|many|TRBJ2-3
TGTGCCAGCAGCCCAGGGGGAGCGGCTAGCACAGATACGCAGTATTTT
CASSPGGAASTDTQYF
>.|TRBV4-1|.|TRBJ1-1
TGCGCCAGCAGCTTGACTAACAGGGACGGCACTGAAGCTTTCTTT
CASSLTNRDGTEAFF
>.|TRBV20-1|many|TRBJ2-1
TGCAGTGCAAGGGAACCGGGATCATACAATGAGCAGTTCTTC
CSAREPGSYNEQFF
>.|TRBV20-1|many|TRBJ1-1
TGCAGTGCAGAGGACAGATTGAACACTGAAGCTTTCTTT
CSAEDRLNTEAFF
>.|TRBV20-1|many|TRBJ2-1
TGCAGTGCAAAGGGGGCTAGCGGGCCCGACTACAATGAGCAGTTCTTC
CSAKGASGPDYNEQFF
>.|TRBV30|medium-sized|TRBJ2-4
TGTGCCTGGAGTGTCGGCAGGGGCTACATTCAGTACTTC
CAWSVGRGYIQYF
>.|TRBV11-2|many|TRBJ2-1
TGTGCCAGCAGCTCCACTTATGAGCAGTTCTTC
CASSSTYEQFF
>.|TRBV20-1|many|TRBJ1-1
TGCAGTGCTAGAGAAAGGACAGCGAACACTGAAGCTTTCTTT
CSARERTANTEAFF